The 9 T cell receptor beta chains below all came from one sample that was sequenced in a study of T cell repertoires in cytomegalovirus infection. TCRdb redid the calling of the reads with MiXCR, one entry per CDR3 protein. The sample contains roughly 860,000 distinct CDR3 sequences, about 33% of which appear only once. These TCRs' antigens remain unknown. Sequencing used cultured CD8+ T cells from PBMCs, obtained from culture after CMV antigen stimulation. The receptor source for this set is a human donor in good health (CMV status not recorded). Some clones in this sample may be carry-over from other donors' samples.

The chain combines TRBV19 with TRBJ1-2, with D possibly being TRBD1 (5 bases). V was cut by 5 bases and J by 2 bases, with 15 bases left in between. Germline V gene data show CDR1 as LNHDA and CDR2 as SQIVND (reference sequence). The CDR3 is 15 amino acids. The CDR3 sequence: CASSRWGPMNYGYTF. CDR3 in DNA: TGTGCCAGTAGTCGGTGGGGACCGATGAACTATGGCTACACCTTC.

The gene calls are TRBV27 and TRBJ1-1; the match to TRBD1 covers 9 bases. With V trimmed by 6 bases and J by 4 bases, 6 bases remained unmatched. Looked up from germline, CDR1 is MNHEY and CDR2 is SMNVEV (reference sequence). The CDR3 length is 14 residues. The CDR3 DNA follows: TGTGCCAGCAGAATAACAGGGGGCACCACTGAAGCTTTCTTT. It encodes CASRITGGTTEAFF.

CDR3 nucleotides: TGTGCCAGTAGTCCATGGGGACAGGGCCATGAGCAGTTCTTC. It translates to CASSPWGQGHEQFF. The J gene is TRBJ2-1, the V gene TRBV19; 9 bases map to TRBD1. Germline trimming cut 5 bases from V and 8 bases from J; bases unmatched to any gene: 7. Germline-derived CDR1 and CDR2 are LNHDA and SQIVND (reference sequence). This CDR3 contains 14 residues.

As regards this clonotype: A read error may be the cause here, since a much bigger clone is one base away. V usage is TRBV12-3 or TRBV12-4 and J usage is TRBJ1-5; maybe TRBD1 (5 bases). The ends were cut back, 1 base at V and 5 bases at J, with 12 bases in the middle. The CDR3 extends over 15 amino acids. Written as DNA, the CDR3 is TGTGCCAGCAGTTTAGGCACGGGGGACCATCAGCCCCAGCATTTT. It is translated as CASSLGTGDHQPQHF.

This clonotype was counted between two and nine times. This CDR3 is CASSLVAYWGGNQETQYF. The CDR3 coding sequence is TGCGCCAGCAGCCTCGTGGCTTATTGGGGGGGGAACCAAGAGACCCAGTACTTC. This sequence joins TRBV4-3 and TRBJ2-5; 7 nucleotides line up with TRBD2. V lost 4 bases, J lost 0 bases, and 14 bases stayed unmatched. This CDR3 contains 18 residues. In germline, CDR1 is LGHNA, CDR2 YSLEER.

This clonotype was counted only a few times. The genes are TRBV7-9 and TRBJ2-1; 7 positions agree with TRBD1. Looked up from germline, CDR1 is SEHNR and CDR2 is FQNEAQ (reference sequence). This CDR3 region has 14 residues. V shed 8 bases, J shed 5 bases, and the junction held 9 bases outside the gene matches. CDR3 sequence reads: CASAGTVKNNEQFF. DNA for the CDR3: TGTGCCAGCGCCGGGACAGTAAAGAACAATGAGCAGTTCTTC.

V and J are TRBV7-9 and TRBJ1-4; possible D gene TRBD1, 5 bases. The germline V gene has CDR1 SEHNR and CDR2 FQNEAQ (reference sequence). CDR3 size: 13 residues. V lost 1 base and J 12 bases, leaving 12 bases between the germline ends. CDR3 sequence reads: CASSLGGVPELFF. The CDR3 DNA follows: TGTGCCAGCAGCTTAGGAGGGGTCCCGGAACTGTTTTTT.

The rearrangement uses TRBV9 and TRBJ2-7; a weak D match, TRBD1 (6 bases). The CDR3 is 16 amino acids. Trimming pared 2 bases from V and 7 bases from J, leaving 22 bases between. Germline-derived CDR1 and CDR2 are SGDLS and YYNGEE. CDR3: CASSVPAGTPLGEQYF. The CDR3 nucleotides read TGTGCCAGCAGCGTGCCGGCCGGGACACCCCTCGGGGAGCAGTACTTC.

This clonotype was seen a few times. J is TRBJ1-1 and V is TRBV6-5; TRBD1 matches 9 bases. The germline V gene encodes CDR1 MNHEY and CDR2 SVGAGI. With 0 bases clipped from V and 5 bases from J, the junction kept 19 bases outside the gene matches. This CDR3 comprises 20 residues. The CDR3 spells CASSYSRDRVIFQGGTEAFF. As DNA, the CDR3 is TGTGCCAGCAGTTACTCCCGGGACAGGGTAATATTTCAAGGGGGGACTGAAGCTTTCTTT.